The following is a TCR beta chain sequence with its context. Only a few counts were recorded for this clonotype. What antigen it recognizes has not been identified. Per-nucleotide qualities are absent, and no much larger clonotype sits a single base away. The library was obtained by RT-PCR. These reads were obtained on an Illumina HiSeq 2500. TCRdb's own reprocessing of the public reads used fastp at Q25 and MiXCR and kept productive beta chains. Each entry is one CDR3 protein sequence, shown with its most common DNA and genes. The sample table records 500,000 to 550,000 distinct CDR3 sequences; approximately 7.7% of these occur just once. The top ten clonotypes cover 13% of the sample. Compared with germline, V lacks 6 bases and J lacks 5 bases; bases without a gene match: 10. The germline V gene (reference sequence) specifies DFQATT as CDR1 and SNEGSKA as CDR2. Inclusive of the bounding cysteine and phenylalanine, the CDR3 is 14 residues long. The DNA shown is the 42-base CDR3, in frame from base 1.

This entry is derived from a study of response to subunit inactivated influenza vaccine (dated by TCRdb to the late 2010s). As for the study more broadly: Deep quantitative T cell receptor repertoire profiling was used in the study to track responses to a trivalent subunit inactivated influenza vaccine.

General study outcomes and caveats: The authors suggested that each seasonal influenza vaccination may recruit only a limited number of new T cells.

This sequence was found in a man aged 45 to 75 who received an inactivated influenza vaccine. Donor details come from another sample of the same person, matched by shared clones. The sequence is built from TRBV20-1 and TRBJ2-7, with TRBD1 matching 10 junction bases. The input for sequencing was PBMCs from blood, taken around 25 months after vaccination. The CDR3 corresponds to CSAKLGTGDHEQYF. The nucleotide sequence reads TGCAGTGCCAAGCTGGGGACAGGGGACCACGAGCAGTACTTC.